This T cell receptor beta chain was sequenced for a study of low-dose radiotherapy and immunotherapy resistance in tumors. Study-wide context: Cohort 1 patients were irradiated with 0.5 Gy fractions every 2 weeks to 6.5 Gy total. Over 26 weeks, cohort 2 got 1 Gy every two weeks, reaching 13 Gy. Intravenous administration to patients comprised nivolumab at 240 mg every two weeks and ipilimumab at 1 mg/kg every six weeks.

Time point in this sample: after trial treatment. This sample's treatment: LDRT plus nivolumab, ipilimumab, low-dose cyclophosphamide and aspirin (RACIN trial). This clonotype appeared many times. Germline assignment: CDR1 LGHDT and CDR2 YNNKEL (reference sequence). Trimming pared 4 bases from V and 2 bases from J, leaving 9 bases between. The CDR3 totals 13 residues. Both TCRalpha and TCRbeta chains were reverse transcribed with V-gene-specific primers. Both a constant-region primer and a V-primer adapter served to amplify TCRs across roughly 20 PCR cycles. TCRdb re-analysed the reads in MiXCR, keeping a single row per CDR3 protein. The data contain 40,000 or so distinct CDR3 sequences, more than 20% of them seen just once; the ten biggest clones take up approximately 9%.

V usage is TRBV3-1 and J usage is TRBJ2-7; no clear D gene. This TCR was sampled from a female donor with ovarian cancer. Specimen: PBMCs, collected after low-dose radiotherapy plus immunotherapy. The CDR3 nucleotides are TGTGCCAGCAGCCCCAATGACGCCTACGAGCAGTACTTC. It encodes CASSPNDAYEQYF.